The 22 T cell receptor beta chains presented below share a single source sample, sequenced in a study of OX40 agonist ivuxolimab in advanced cancers. Repertoires were generated with immunoSEQ multiplex PCR, while TCRdb's copy carries only in-frame clones and drops some. Here the sample spans tens of thousands of clones, 90% to 95% being singletons. The sample consisted of CD4+ or CD8+ T cells sorted from blood, taken in a trial of the OX40 agonist ivuxolimab. The receptors were gathered from an adult with an advanced solid tumor such as melanoma, head and neck, liver or kidney cancer.

This chain uses TRBV6-6 with TRBJ2-7, with unresolved D. The V and J ends lost 3 bases and 5 bases respectively, with 11 bases between them. The CDR3 length is 13 residues. The V gene's germline CDR1 is MNHNY and CDR2 SVGAGI (reference sequence). The CDR3 nucleotides read TGTGCCAGCAGTTATAAGTCAGTCAACGAGCAGTACTTC. Protein: CASSYKSVNEQYF.

V and J are TRBV2 and TRBJ1-3; 7 nucleotides line up with TRBD1. The CDR3 length is 15 residues. V trimming: 11 bases; J trimming: 5 bases; junction bases outside the gene matches: 15. In germline, CDR1 is SNHLY, CDR2 FYNNEI. CDR3 bases: TGTGCCTCAGACGCTAGACAGGGATCTAGAAACACCATATATTTT. Its translation is CASDARQGSRNTIYF.

V and J are TRBV6-1 and TRBJ1-5; possibly TRBD1 for D (6 bases). V lost 2 bases and J 0 bases, leaving 11 bases between the germline ends. The germline gives CDR1 MNHNS, CDR2 SASEGT. CDR3 length: 16 residues. The CDR3 region has the DNA TGTGCCAGCAGTGAATGGACAGCCCTTAGCAATCAGCCCCAGCATTTT. Amino acids: CASSEWTALSNQPQHF.

The chain has TRBV28 and TRBJ2-1; D is possibly TRBD2 (5 bases). The CDR3 has 13 amino acids. Germline V gene data show CDR1 as MDHEN and CDR2 as SYDVKM. With 2 bases removed from V and 8 bases from J, the gap between germline ends came to 10 bases. The CDR3 coding sequence is TGTGCCAGCAGTTTAAGAGGGTGGGATGAGCAGTTCTTC. Amino acid sequence: CASSLRGWDEQFF.

V usage is TRBV28 and J usage is TRBJ2-7; D remains unclear. V lost 6 bases, J lost 2 bases, and 17 bases lay in between. CDR1 and CDR2 from the germline V gene are MDHEN and SYDVKM. The CDR3 runs 15 residues. The chain's CDR3 is CASSLTASVTYEQYF. The DNA of the CDR3 is TGTGCCAGCAGCTTGACTGCTAGTGTCACCTACGAGCAGTACTTC.

V and J are TRBV6-6 and TRBJ2-2; D perhaps matches TRBD1 (5 bases). The ends were cut back, 6 bases at V and 0 bases at J, with 5 bases in the middle. The germline V gene encodes CDR1 MNHNY and CDR2 SVGAGI (reference sequence). The CDR3 covers 13 residues. This CDR3 is CASRQANTGELFF. The CDR3 DNA reads TGTGCCAGCAGACAGGCGAACACCGGGGAGCTGTTTTTT.

The rearrangement links TRBV7-9 to TRBJ1-2; D is possibly TRBD1 (5 bases). Germline lookup yields CDR1 SEHNR and CDR2 FQNEAQ (reference sequence). V gave up 1 base and J gave up 5 bases, with 20 bases separating them. This CDR3 has 17 amino acids. As DNA, the CDR3 is TGTGCCAGCAGCTTAGAGACAGACTACCCTGTAGGTTATGGCTACACCTTC. This encodes CASSLETDYPVGYGYTF. The entire variable domain, with the rest obtained from reference TRBV7-9 and TRBJ1-2, is as follows: DTGVSQNPRHKITKRGQNVTFRCDPISEHNRLYWYRQTLGQGPEFLTYFQNEAQLEKSRLLSDRFSAERPKGSFSTLEIQRTEQGDSAMYLCASSLETDYPVGYGYTFGSGTRLTVV.

This clone was seen once. The V and J genes are TRBV6-5 and TRBJ2-1; 12 bases line up with TRBD2. The CDR3 is 13 amino acids. Germline assignment: CDR1 MNHEY and CDR2 SVGAGI. The trim removed 11 bases at V and 9 bases at J, leaving 8 bases unmatched. In DNA form, the CDR3 reads TGTGCCTCCGGGACTAGCGGGCGAGGTGAGCAGTTCTTC. Translation: CASGTSGRGEQFF.

DNA for the CDR3: TGTGCCAGCAGCCCAGAGGGCTATCAGTTCTTC. Protein sequence: CASSPEGYQFF. J is TRBJ2-1 and V is TRBV7-9; D is perhaps TRBD2 (5 bases). The V end was cut by 5 bases, the J end by 13 bases, with 12 bases between. CDR3 length equals 11 residues. Germline-derived CDR1 and CDR2 are SEHNR and FQNEAQ (reference sequence).

The CDR3 region has the DNA TGTGCCAGCATGGGGTTCGGTCAGCCCCAGCATTTT. Translated, it gives CASMGFGQPQHF. The chain couples TRBV6-6 to TRBJ1-5; D gene uncertain. Germline values: CDR1 MNHNY, CDR2 SVGAGI (reference sequence). Trimming pared 7 bases from V and 6 bases from J, leaving 10 bases between. The CDR3 sequence is 12 residues long.

The rearrangement links TRBV7-8 to TRBJ2-1; 8 bases are shared with TRBD2. The length of the CDR3 is 15 residues. CDR1 is SGHVS and CDR2 is FQNEAQ in the germline V gene. V lost 2 bases to trimming and J lost 2 bases; unmatched junction nucleotides: 2. CDR3 sequence (DNA): TGTGCCAGCAGCTTAAGAGCGGGGGCCTACAATGAGCAGTTCTTC. Its translation: CASSLRAGAYNEQFF. Looking up the rest from reference TRBV7-8 and TRBJ2-1 gives the full variable domain: GAGVSQSPRYKVAKRGQDVALRCDPISGHVSLFWYQQALGQGPEFLTYFQNEAQLDKSGLPSDRFFAERPEGSVSTLKIQRTQQEDSAVYLCASSLRAGAYNEQFFGPGTRLTVL.

The chain joins TRBV6-5 to TRBJ1-1, with D possibly matching TRBD1 (5 bases). The CDR3 has 15 residues. CDR1 is MNHEY and CDR2 is SVGAGI in the germline V gene. V lost 0 bases and J 0 bases, leaving 8 bases between the germline ends. CDR3 nucleotides: TGTGCCAGCAGTTACTCAGGGGACCTGAACACTGAAGCTTTCTTT. This sequence encodes CASSYSGDLNTEAFF.

V is TRBV7-9 and J is TRBJ1-2; 7 nucleotides match TRBD1. Germline-derived CDR1 and CDR2 are SEHNR and FQNEAQ (reference sequence). V shed 0 bases, J shed 0 bases, and the junction held 4 bases outside the gene matches. This CDR3 has 16 amino acids. CDR3 loop: CASSLAAGGPNYGYTF. CDR3 DNA: TGTGCCAGCAGCTTAGCCGCAGGGGGACCTAACTATGGCTACACCTTC.

This sequence joins TRBV15 and TRBJ1-6, with 7 bases fitting TRBD1. CDR3 length equals 16 residues. V shed 0 bases and J 3 bases; nucleotides not matched to a gene: 2. Per the germline V gene, CDR1 is LNHNV and CDR2 is YYDKDF (reference sequence). The CDR3 region is CATSRERQGYNSPLHF. CDR3 nucleotides: TGTGCCACCAGCAGAGAACGACAGGGCTATAATTCACCCCTCCACTTT.

This chain connects TRBV7-9 to TRBJ2-1; D is unresolved. CDR3 size: 18 residues. V lost 6 bases to trimming and J lost 3 bases, with 24 bases between them. Germline CDR1 and CDR2: SEHNR and FQNEAQ (reference sequence). The CDR3 reads CASSTKIRLGKDYNEQFF. In nucleotides, the CDR3 is TGTGCCAGCAGTACTAAAATCAGACTGGGAAAGGACTACAATGAGCAGTTCTTC.

The rearrangement uses TRBV4-2 and TRBJ2-7; D remains ambiguous. CDR1 LGHNA and CDR2 YNFKEQ come from the germline V gene. Trimming shortened V by 6 bases and J by 4 bases, and 10 bases separated the two germline ends. The CDR3 covers 12 residues. In DNA, the CDR3 is TGTGCCAGCAGTTCGGACGGGTACGAGCAGTACTTC. It specifies CASSSDGYEQYF.

On this clone: At one of its ends the junction is not consistent with the germline gene, which may arise from a read error. The rearrangement links TRBV5-4 to TRBJ2-3; 8 positions match TRBD1. The CDR3 length is 14 residues. CDR1 is SGHNT, CDR2 YYREEE, per germline (reference sequence). The CDR3 DNA sequence: TGTGCCAGCAGTTTGGACAGGGGCACAGATACGCAGTATTTT. Its protein product is CASSLDRGTDTQYF.

The J gene is TRBJ2-1, the V gene TRBV2, with TRBD2 matching over 10 bases. The J segment lost 8 bases and the V segment lost 4 bases, leaving 8 bases of the junction unmatched. From germline, CDR1 is SNHLY and CDR2 FYNNEI. The CDR3 is 15 residues long. The CDR3 spells CASSAEAGGNDEQFF. As DNA, the CDR3 is TGTGCCAGCAGTGCTGAAGCGGGGGGGAATGATGAGCAGTTCTTC.

The chain uses TRBV6-6 and TRBJ1-1; D is possibly TRBD1 (6 bases). The CDR3 is made up of 15 amino acids. In germline, CDR1 is MNHNY, CDR2 SVGAGI (reference sequence). The germline V and J ends were trimmed by 5 bases and 2 bases, with 15 bases remaining between them. CDR3 in DNA: TGTGCCAGCAGTGCCAAACAGGGATCCAACACTGAAGCTTTCTTT. Protein product: CASSAKQGSNTEAFF.

V usage is TRBV28 and J usage is TRBJ2-7; D unclear. The ends were cut back, 6 bases at V and 2 bases at J, with 17 bases in the middle. Germline assignment: CDR1 MDHEN and CDR2 SYDVKM. The CDR3 is made up of 15 amino acids. CDR3 residues: CASSPFRQAPYEQYF. Written as DNA, the CDR3 is TGTGCCAGCAGCCCATTCAGGCAGGCGCCCTACGAGCAGTACTTC.

Note on this clone: The junction departs from germline at one end; a sequencing error may be responsible. The rearrangement links TRBV5-5 to TRBJ2-7; 8 positions agree with TRBD2. Germline V gene sequence: CDR1 SGHKS, CDR2 YYEKEE (reference sequence). The CDR3 is made up of 12 amino acids. CDR3 coding DNA: TGTGCCAGCAGCTTGACCACTTACGGGGGGGACTTC. As protein: CASSLTTYGGDF.

V and J are TRBV4-1 and TRBJ1-2, with TRBD1 as a possible D gene (6 bases). Germline CDR1 and CDR2: MGHRA and YSYEKL. V was pared by 2 bases and J by 0 bases, with 13 bases between. There are 16 residues in the CDR3. The DNA for the CDR3 is TGCGCCAGCAGCCAATTCAGGACAGACACTAACTATGGCTACACCTTC. Its translation: CASSQFRTDTNYGYTF.